The source of this TCR beta chain is a study of patients and donors after allogeneic stem cell transplantation. V was clipped by 1 base and J by 10 bases, with 14 bases between them. The CDR3 runs 14 residues. Germline loops: CDR1 SGHDT, CDR2 YYEEEE. A single record per CDR3 protein comes from TCRdb applying MiXCR to the RT-PCR reads. Here the sample spans 800,000 to 1,000,000 distinct CDR3 sequences, more than 15% being singletons. The sequence was obtained from a human donor who was either an allogeneic HSCT recipient or a stem cell or donor lymphocyte infusion donor (not recorded which). It is not recorded whose cells these are; they may come from a transplant donor. Source material: blood, either unsorted or a sorted T cell fraction (not recorded which). This chain links TRBV5-6 with TRBJ1-4, with TRBD1 as a possible D gene (5 bases). The CDR3 nucleotides read TGTGCCAGCAGCTTGTCTAGCCAGGGTGGAAAACTGTTTTTT. As protein: CASSLSSQGGKLFF.